The 14 T cell receptor beta chains below come from one sample, sequenced in a study of OX40 agonist ivuxolimab in advanced cancers. Here immunoSEQ multiplex PCR was the method, and the copy in TCRdb shows in-frame clones only, minus some. This sample yields 34,000 or so clones, of which around 81% are seen a single time; approximately 21% belongs to the top ten. The source material was CD4+ or CD8+ T cells sorted from blood, sampled in a trial of the OX40 agonist ivuxolimab. All receptors come from an adult with an advanced solid tumor such as melanoma, head and neck, liver or kidney cancer.

This clone was counted a few times. This chain connects TRBV25-1 to TRBJ1-6; D is ambiguous. Per the germline V gene, CDR1 is MGHDK and CDR2 is SYGVNS. The CDR3 has 14 residues. The CDR3 sequence: CASKGNSYNSPLHF. For the CDR3, the DNA is TGTGCGTCCAAGGGAAACTCCTATAATTCACCCCTCCACTTT.

The chain is built from TRBV28 and TRBJ1-6; TRBD1 agrees at 8 bases. The junction had 8 bases not matched to a gene; V was cut back by 3 bases and J by 10 bases. The V gene's germline CDR1 is MDHEN and CDR2 SYDVKM. The CDR3 runs 15 residues. The CDR3 DNA reads TGTGCCAGCAGTTTCAGGGCAGGGGGCAGCTCACCCCTCCACTTT. Protein sequence: CASSFRAGGSSPLHF.

This sequence joins TRBV11-2 and TRBJ2-1, with D possibly TRBD2 on 5 matching bases. The V end was cut by 3 bases, the J end by 1 base, with 7 bases between. CDR1 and CDR2 (germline): SGHAT, FQNNGV. The CDR3 has 14 residues. CDR3: CASSFRGSYNEQFF. The CDR3 nucleotides read TGTGCCAGCAGCTTCCGGGGTTCCTACAATGAGCAGTTCTTC.

The chain has TRBV4-3 and TRBJ2-3; perhaps TRBD1 as D (5 bases). This CDR3 has 14 residues. CDR1 and CDR2 from the germline V gene are LGHNA and YSLEER. Trimming cost V 3 bases and J 4 bases, with 11 bases left between them. The DNA for the CDR3 is TGCGCCAGCAGCCAGGCAGGGTCATCAGATACGCAGTATTTT. This gives the protein CASSQAGSSDTQYF.

This clone turned up a few times. V usage is TRBV7-9 and J usage is TRBJ2-1, with D possibly being TRBD1 (6 bases). Germline CDR1 SEHNR, CDR2 FQNEAQ (reference sequence). V was shortened by 4 bases and J by 4 bases, with 17 bases between the two germline ends. CDR3 length: 16 residues. CDR3 region: CASSSGQRLEYNEQFF. The CDR3 region has the DNA TGTGCCAGCAGCTCCGGACAGCGTTTGGAATACAATGAGCAGTTCTTC.

V is TRBV11-2 and J is TRBJ2-3, with 9 bases identical to TRBD2. The CDR3 covers 15 residues. The ends lost 6 bases at V and 3 bases at J; junction bases unmatched: 7. The germline V gene has CDR1 SGHAT and CDR2 FQNNGV. The CDR3 loop reads CASSLGSGGTDTQYF. CDR3 sequence (DNA): TGTGCCAGCAGTTTGGGAAGCGGGGGGACAGATACGCAGTATTTT.

This clone was observed a handful of times. This rearrangement joins TRBV6-5 to TRBJ2-3, with a possible D match to TRBD2 (6 bases). The CDR3 is made up of 12 amino acids. Germline V gene sequence: CDR1 MNHEY, CDR2 SVGAGI. Trimming cost V 5 bases and J 5 bases, with 8 bases left between them. The CDR3 spells CASSPAGDTQYF. The CDR3 DNA is TGTGCCAGCAGTCCAGCGGGAGATACGCAGTATTTT.

This clone is a singleton in its sample. This chain connects TRBV9 to TRBJ2-7; no clear D. V lost 4 bases to trimming and J lost 2 bases, with 13 bases between them. From germline, CDR1 is SGDLS and CDR2 YYNGEE. The CDR3 consists of 14 residues. CDR3 coding DNA: TGTGCCAGCAGCTCCGATGGGCCCCCCTACGAGCAGTACTTC. It codes for CASSSDGPPYEQYF.

The chain is built from TRBV5-1 and TRBJ2-1; D possibly corresponds to TRBD1 (6 bases). The V gene's germline CDR1 is SGHRS and CDR2 YFSETQ. The CDR3 consists of 13 residues. Trimming shortened V by 4 bases and J by 9 bases, and 14 bases separated the two germline ends. DNA for the CDR3: TGCGCCAGCAGCACGACAGGTCGGGGTGAGCAGTTCTTC. Residues: CASSTTGRGEQFF.

This clone was counted a few times. The chain recombines TRBV4-3 with TRBJ2-7; tentative D call: TRBD2 (6 bases). The CDR3 is made up of 15 amino acids. The germline V gene encodes CDR1 LGHNA and CDR2 YSLEER. V lost 0 bases and J 4 bases, leaving 13 bases between the germline ends. CDR3 region: CASSQEASAGYEQYF. CDR3 bases: TGCGCCAGCAGCCAAGAAGCCTCGGCGGGATACGAGCAGTACTTC.

The rearrangement joins TRBV7-8 to TRBJ2-3; D gene uncertain. Per germline, CDR1 SGHVS and CDR2 FQNEAQ. V lost 5 bases to trimming and J lost 6 bases, with 9 bases between them. CDR3 size: 12 residues. CDR3 nucleotide sequence: TGTGCCAGCAGCCCCGTTCTGGATACGCAGTATTTT. Its translation: CASSPVLDTQYF.

V usage is TRBV7-8 and J usage is TRBJ2-7; D ambiguous. Germline loops: CDR1 SGHVS, CDR2 FQNEAQ. V was pared by 2 bases and J by 3 bases, with 8 bases between. The CDR3 runs 13 residues. CDR3 protein: CASSLTVNYEQYF. As DNA, the CDR3 is TGTGCCAGCAGCTTAACGGTTAACTACGAGCAGTACTTC.

This clone was recorded only once. The rearrangement links TRBV6-6 to TRBJ2-2; no firm D call. The CDR3 is 13 amino acids. Germline loops: CDR1 MNHNY, CDR2 SVGAGI (reference sequence). Trimming removed 2 bases at V and 6 bases at J, with 7 bases between. The CDR3 protein is CASSYEVSGELFF. DNA for the CDR3: TGTGCCAGCAGTTACGAGGTCTCCGGGGAGCTGTTTTTT.

This clone is a singleton in its sample. V is TRBV9 and J is TRBJ2-1; weak D call: TRBD1 (6 bases). The CDR3 spans 15 residues. V was trimmed by 4 bases and J by 7 bases, leaving 18 bases between them. Germline V gene sequence: CDR1 SGDLS, CDR2 YYNGEE. CDR3 loop: CASSLYQGTKNEQFF. CDR3 DNA sequence: TGTGCCAGCAGCCTCTATCAGGGGACAAAGAATGAGCAGTTCTTC.